These 5 T cell receptor beta chains share one sample of origin, sequenced in a study of T cell responses to AZD1222 COVID-19 vaccine. Generated by immunoSEQ multiplex PCR, the TCRdb table keeps only in-frame clones and is missing some. In the table there are about 150,000 clones, 85% to 95% of which are singletons. Specimen: peripheral blood, collected 28 days after the second AZD1222 dose. Receptor source: an adult who received the AZD1222 COVID-19 vaccine.

J is TRBJ2-7 and V is TRBV29-1; no clear D. This CDR3 is 10 amino acids long. Looked up from germline, CDR1 is SQVTM and CDR2 is ANQGSEA. V lost 6 bases, J lost 3 bases, and 6 bases lay in between. The CDR3 DNA reads as TGCAGCGTAGTCTACTACGAGCAGTACTTC. This encodes CSVVYYEQYF.

This chain uses TRBV2 with TRBJ1-5; D gene ambiguous. CDR1 is SNHLY and CDR2 is FYNNEI in the germline V gene. The length of the CDR3 is 12 residues. The ends were cut back, 4 bases at V and 7 bases at J, with 8 bases in the middle. CDR3 DNA sequence: TGTGCCAGCAGTGGCCGGGGACAGCCCCAGCATTTT. Protein sequence: CASSGRGQPQHF.

The rearrangement joins TRBV18 to TRBJ2-2, with 9 positions matching TRBD1. The CDR3 has 16 amino acids. With V trimmed by 5 bases and J by 5 bases, 9 bases remained unmatched. Germline V lookup: CDR1 KGHSH, CDR2 LQKENI. The CDR3 DNA is TGTGCCAGCTCATCTCTGGGACAGGGTCTGACCGGGGAGCTGTTTTTT. Residues: CASSSLGQGLTGELFF.

This clone was observed once. The V gene is TRBV6-1, the J gene TRBJ2-7; D remains ambiguous. The CDR3 runs 15 residues. The germline CDR1 and CDR2 sequences are MNHNS and SASEGT. V dropped 2 bases and J dropped 0 bases, with 11 bases sitting between them. The chain's CDR3 is CASSEPPASSYEQYF. The CDR3 DNA reads as TGTGCCAGCAGTGAACCCCCGGCGAGCTCCTACGAGCAGTACTTC.

This clone was found once. The chain is built from TRBV6-4 and TRBJ1-2; TRBD1 is a possible D gene (6 bases). Trimming took off 0 bases at V and 4 bases at J, with 12 bases between the two ends. CDR3 length: 15 residues. CDR1 MRHNA and CDR2 SNTAGT come from the germline V gene. The CDR3: CASSDSSGGGYGYTF. In nucleotides, the CDR3 is TGTGCCAGCAGTGACTCGAGCGGGGGCGGCTATGGCTACACCTTC.